This T cell receptor beta chain is from a study of shared clonotypes between healthy human individuals. CDR3 length equals 14 residues. J was trimmed by 6 bases and V by 2 bases; bases with no gene match: 3. Germline CDR1 is MNHEY and CDR2 is SMNVEV (reference sequence). Produced via immunoSEQ multiplex PCR; TCRdb's table is partial and in-frame only. The sample has some 2.1 million clones, around 95% seen once. Turning to this clone: Its antigen is still unknown.

Notes on the study in general: On the whole, naive subsets had larger estimated richness than memory subsets had.

The clonotype comes from a man younger than 30 in good health. Sequencing was performed on naive CD4+ T cells sorted from blood. Subset reported: CD45RA+ positively selected. This chain joins TRBV27 and TRBJ2-3; 9 bases fit TRBD2. In nucleotides, the CDR3 is TGTGCCAGCAGTTTAATAGCGGGGGTGGATACGCAGTATTTT. It encodes CASSLIAGVDTQYF.